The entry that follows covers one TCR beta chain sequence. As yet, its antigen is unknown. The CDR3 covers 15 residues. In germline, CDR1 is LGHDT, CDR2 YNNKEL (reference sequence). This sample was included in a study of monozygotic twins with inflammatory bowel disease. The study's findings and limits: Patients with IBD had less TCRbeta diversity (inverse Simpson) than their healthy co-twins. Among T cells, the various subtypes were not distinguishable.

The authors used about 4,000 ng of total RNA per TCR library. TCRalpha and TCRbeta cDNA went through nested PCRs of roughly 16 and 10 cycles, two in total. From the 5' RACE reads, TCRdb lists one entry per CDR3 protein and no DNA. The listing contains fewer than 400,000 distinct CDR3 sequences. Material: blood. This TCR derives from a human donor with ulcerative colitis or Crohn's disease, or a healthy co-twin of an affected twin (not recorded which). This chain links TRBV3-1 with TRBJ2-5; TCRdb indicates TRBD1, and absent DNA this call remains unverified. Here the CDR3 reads CASSQAGTPQETQYF.